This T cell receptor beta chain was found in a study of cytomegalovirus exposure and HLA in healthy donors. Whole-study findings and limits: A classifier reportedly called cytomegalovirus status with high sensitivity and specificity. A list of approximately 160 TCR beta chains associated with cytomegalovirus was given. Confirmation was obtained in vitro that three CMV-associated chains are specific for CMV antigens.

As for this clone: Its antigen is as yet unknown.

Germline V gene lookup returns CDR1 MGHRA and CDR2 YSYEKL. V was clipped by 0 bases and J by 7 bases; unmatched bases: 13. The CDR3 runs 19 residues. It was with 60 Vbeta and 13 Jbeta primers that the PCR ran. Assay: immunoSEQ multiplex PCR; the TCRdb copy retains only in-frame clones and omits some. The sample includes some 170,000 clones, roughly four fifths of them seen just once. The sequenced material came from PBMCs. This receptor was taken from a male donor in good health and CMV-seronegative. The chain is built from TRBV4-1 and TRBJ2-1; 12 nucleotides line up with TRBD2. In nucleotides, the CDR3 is TGCGCCAGCAGCCAAGACCCTAGCGGGGGGGTCCTATGGGGGAATGAGCAGTTCTTC. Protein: CASSQDPSGGVLWGNEQFF.